This record looks at one T cell receptor beta chain sequence and its context. The V end lost 2 bases, the J end lost 0 bases, and 8 bases lay between the germline ends. The CDR3 covers 15 residues. Germline lookup yields CDR1 SGHRS and CDR2 YFSETQ. Molecules of cDNA were individually given unique molecular identifiers that were attached to them. TCRdb analysed the 5' RACE reads with MiXCR anew, one entry per CDR3 protein. Of tens of thousands of distinct CDR3 sequences in the sample, over 9.5% were seen once. This entry is derived from a study of early T cells in non-severe SARS-CoV-2 infection. Study context: It was bulk RNA from unsorted whole blood that was sequenced, and the chains were unpaired.

The source of this sequence is an adult who was a healthcare worker with PCR-confirmed SARS-CoV-2 infection or an uninfected control (not recorded which). V is TRBV5-1 and J is TRBJ2-2, with D maybe TRBD2 (6 bases). The sequenced material came from whole blood. The CDR3 sequence: CASSLRLANTGELFF. In DNA form, the CDR3 reads TGCGCCAGCAGCTTAAGACTAGCGAACACCGGGGAGCTGTTTTTT. The variable domain in full, with the rest retrieved from reference TRBV5-1 and TRBJ2-2, is KAGVTQTPRYLIKTRGQQVTLSCSPISGHRSVSWYQQTPGQGLQFLFEYFSETQRNKGNFPGRFSGRQFSNSRSEMNVSTLELGDSALYLCASSLRLANTGELFFGEGSRLTVL.